A single sample is the source of the 22 T cell receptor beta chains below, sequenced in a study of OX40 agonist ivuxolimab in advanced cancers. Profiling relied on immunoSEQ multiplex PCR, and the TCRdb table lists in-frame clones only, not all of them. This table holds approximately 58,000 clones, around 79% found once. Sequencing was performed on CD4+ or CD8+ T cells sorted from blood, taken in a trial of the OX40 agonist ivuxolimab. These TCRs come from an adult with an advanced solid tumor such as melanoma, head and neck, liver or kidney cancer.

The rearrangement uses TRBV6-1 and TRBJ1-6; possibly TRBD1 for D (6 bases). The CDR3 contains 14 residues. V gave up 2 bases and J gave up 7 bases, with 9 bases separating them. Germline assignment: CDR1 MNHNS and CDR2 SASEGT. For the CDR3, the DNA is TGTGCCAGCAGTGAACCCGGACAGAATTCACCCCTCCACTTT. As protein: CASSEPGQNSPLHF.

The chain combines TRBV5-1 with TRBJ2-3; D uncertain. The V end was cut by 0 bases, the J end by 2 bases, with 4 bases between. Germline lookup yields CDR1 SGHRS and CDR2 YFSETQ. The CDR3 runs to 13 residues. CDR3 sequence reads: CASSLAYTDTQYF. For the CDR3, the DNA is TGCGCCAGCAGCTTGGCGTACACAGATACGCAGTATTTT.

The J gene is TRBJ1-2, the V gene TRBV10-3, with D unresolved. V lost 0 bases and J lost 1, with 9 bases in between. CDR3 length equals 15 residues. The germline V gene encodes CDR1 ENHRY and CDR2 SYGVKD. CDR3 in amino acids: CAISESSSVNYGYTF. In DNA, the CDR3 is TGTGCCATCAGTGAGTCGAGTTCCGTTAACTATGGCTACACCTTC.

The V gene is TRBV18, the J gene TRBJ2-7, with D maybe TRBD1 (6 bases). The CDR3 runs 15 residues. The germline V and J ends were trimmed by 3 bases and 4 bases, with 16 bases remaining between them. CDR1 and CDR2 (germline): KGHSH, LQKENI. CDR3 coding DNA: TGTGCCAGCTCACCTCTACAGGGTCTAAGTTACGAGCAGTACTTC. It encodes CASSPLQGLSYEQYF.

This chain links TRBV4-1 with TRBJ2-1; D remains unclear. Trimming removed 0 bases at V and 4 bases at J, with 13 bases between. Germline V gives CDR1 MGHRA, CDR2 YSYEKL. CDR3 length: 16 residues. DNA for the CDR3: TGCGCCAGCAGCCAAGATCACAGTGGCAGATACAATGAGCAGTTCTTC. Protein: CASSQDHSGRYNEQFF.

The V and J genes are TRBV27 and TRBJ1-6, with a tentative D call TRBD1 (5 bases). V was clipped by 1 base and J by 6 bases, with 19 bases between them. From germline, CDR1 is MNHEY and CDR2 SMNVEV (reference sequence). The CDR3 is 18 amino acids. CDR3 region: CASSLYYPTVDRNSPLHF. For the CDR3, the DNA is TGTGCCAGCAGTTTATATTACCCGACAGTTGACCGTAATTCACCCCTCCACTTT.

The chain carries TRBV5-4 and TRBJ2-7, with D perhaps matching TRBD2 (6 bases). V lost 5 bases, J lost 10 bases, and 25 bases lay in between. From germline, CDR1 is SGHNT and CDR2 YYREEE (reference sequence). CDR3 length: 15 residues. The CDR3 loop reads CASSLGGTLNYKQYF. CDR3 DNA sequence: TGTGCCAGCAGTTTAGGCGGGACCCTCAATTATAAACAGTACTTC.

The rearrangement joins TRBV5-5 to TRBJ2-1; D is unclear. Between the trimmed V and J ends, which lost 1 base and 9 bases, there was a span of 11 bases. The CDR3 runs 13 residues. Germline values: CDR1 SGHKS, CDR2 YYEKEE (reference sequence). The CDR3 DNA reads TGTGCCAGCAGCTTGTTTCTCGGTGGTGAGCAGTTCTTC. Protein: CASSLFLGGEQFF.

CDR3 coding DNA: TGCAGCGCAACAGGGGTAGTCAACACCGGGGAGCTGTTTTTT. Translated, it gives CSATGVVNTGELFF. The chain is built from TRBV29-1 and TRBJ2-2; 7 bases map to TRBD1. CDR1 is SQVTM and CDR2 is ANQGSEA in the germline V gene. J was trimmed by 2 bases and V by 7 bases; bases with no gene match: 7. The CDR3 covers 14 residues.

This clone has only one observation. This rearrangement joins TRBV4-1 to TRBJ2-2; TRBD1 aligns across 11 bases. J was trimmed by 13 bases and V by 0 bases; bases with no gene match: 10. The CDR3 runs to 16 residues. Germline V lookup: CDR1 MGHRA, CDR2 YSYEKL. The CDR3 spells CASSQDSDRGLWALFF. CDR3 nucleotides: TGCGCCAGCAGCCAAGATTCGGACAGGGGGCTTTGGGCGCTGTTTTTT.

This chain connects TRBV18 to TRBJ2-7; 8 nucleotides match TRBD2. The CDR3 consists of 13 residues. CDR1 and CDR2 from the germline V gene are KGHSH and LQKENI. V dropped 2 bases and J dropped 6; count of bases not matched to a gene: 3. The CDR3 here is CASSPTGGGEQYF. In DNA, the CDR3 is TGTGCCAGCTCACCAACGGGGGGGGGCGAGCAGTACTTC.

V usage is TRBV7-8 and J usage is TRBJ1-2; 10 nucleotides match TRBD1. The length of the CDR3 is 16 residues. Losses at the gene ends were 7 bases for V and 4 bases for J; bases not matched to a gene: 12. Germline CDR1 SGHVS, CDR2 FQNEAQ. CDR3 in DNA: TGTGCCAGCATCCCCTGGGCCGGGACAGGGGCCTATGGCTACACCTTC. Protein: CASIPWAGTGAYGYTF.

As for this clone: In the same sample, other DNA sequences code for this CDR3. This chain links TRBV2 with TRBJ2-7; a possible D gene is TRBD2 (6 bases). This CDR3 is 14 amino acids long. Germline loops: CDR1 SNHLY, CDR2 FYNNEI. V was trimmed by 6 bases and J by 4 bases, leaving 16 bases between them. The CDR3 DNA reads as TGTGCCAGCAGCGAATTGATGGGGGGTTACGAGCAGTACTTC. It codes for CASSELMGGYEQYF.

The chain recombines TRBV27 with TRBJ1-4; D gene unclear. The CDR3 totals 14 residues. V was shortened by 5 bases and J by 8 bases, with 15 bases between the two germline ends. Germline V gene lookup returns CDR1 MNHEY and CDR2 SMNVEV (reference sequence). This CDR3 is CASSPIRSREKLFF. CDR3 nucleotide sequence: TGTGCCAGCAGTCCAATCAGGTCTCGGGAAAAACTGTTTTTT.

CDR3: CASSSYGKNTEAFF. The DNA of the CDR3 is TGTGCCAGCAGCTCCTATGGGAAGAACACTGAAGCTTTCTTT. V usage is TRBV11-2 and J usage is TRBJ1-1; D gene ambiguous. V was cut by 4 bases and J by 1 base, with 10 bases left in between. The length of the CDR3 is 14 residues. Germline V gives CDR1 SGHAT, CDR2 FQNNGV.

The V gene is TRBV5-1, the J gene TRBJ1-2, with D maybe TRBD1 (5 bases). The germline V gene has CDR1 SGHRS and CDR2 YFSETQ. The CDR3 contains 14 residues. V lost 0 bases and J lost 8, with 14 bases in between. The CDR3 protein is CASSLGGQGGGYTF. The CDR3 DNA sequence: TGCGCCAGCAGCTTGGGAGGGCAGGGAGGAGGCTACACCTTC.

The gene calls are TRBV18 and TRBJ2-4, with 8 nucleotides matching TRBD1. Germline assignment: CDR1 KGHSH and CDR2 LQKENI. The J segment lost 8 bases and the V segment lost 1 base, leaving 7 bases of the junction unmatched. The CDR3 loop spans 15 amino acids. CDR3 sequence reads: CASSPRTGYEDIQYF. The CDR3 nucleotides are TGTGCCAGCTCACCACGGACAGGGTATGAGGACATTCAGTACTTC.

This rearrangement joins TRBV7-9 to TRBJ1-2, with D unclear. The V end lost 1 base, the J end lost 6 bases, and 12 bases lay between the germline ends. CDR3 length equals 14 residues. The V gene's germline CDR1 is SEHNR and CDR2 FQNEAQ (reference sequence). CDR3 sequence (DNA): TGTGCCAGCAGCTTAGATTTATTAGGGCATGGCTACACCTTC. This encodes CASSLDLLGHGYTF.

This chain connects TRBV13 to TRBJ1-3; D might be TRBD1 (6 bases). The V gene's germline CDR1 is PRHDT and CDR2 FYEKMQ (reference sequence). The CDR3 length is 13 residues. V gave up 9 bases and J gave up 7 bases, with 16 bases separating them. CDR3 nucleotide sequence: TGTGCCAGTTACAGGGAATGGGGGAACACCATATATTTT. This translates into CASYREWGNTIYF.

This clone was picked up a small number of times. This chain uses TRBV4-2 with TRBJ1-2; the D gene is possibly TRBD1 (5 bases). Germline V CDR1 and CDR2: LGHNA, YNFKEQ. The CDR3 sequence is 15 residues long. The germline V and J ends were trimmed by 2 bases and 9 bases, with 19 bases remaining between them. CDR3 loop: CASSQNTGLLSRYTF. In DNA form, the CDR3 reads TGTGCCAGCAGCCAAAACACAGGACTACTTTCGCGCTACACCTTC.

The rearrangement links TRBV21-1 to TRBJ1-5. TRBV21-1 corresponds to a pseudogene. CDR3 length equals 14 residues. CDR3 region: CASSNPPENQPQHF. The CDR3 coding sequence is TGTGCCAGCAGCAATCCCCCAGAGAATCAGCCCCAGCATTTT.

The V call is TRBV14, the J call TRBJ2-5; 9 bases align to TRBD1. Germline V gives CDR1 SGHDN, CDR2 FVKESK. This CDR3 is 17 amino acids long. V shed 3 bases and J 5 bases; nucleotides not matched to a gene: 13. CDR3 nucleotide sequence: TGTGCCAGCAGCCAGGGAAGACGACAGGGGGGTCGGGAGACCCAGTACTTC. Its translation: CASSQGRRQGGRETQYF.